This TCR beta chain appears in the sequencing data of a study of cytomegalovirus exposure and HLA in healthy donors. Use of 60 Vbeta and 13 Jbeta primers characterized the PCR. Here immunoSEQ multiplex PCR was the method, and the copy in TCRdb shows in-frame clones only, minus some. The sample carries 130,000 or so clones, just under 75% recorded once. General observations from the study: Information on immune exposure was restricted to one variable (CMV serostatus). Some TCR beta chains (164 of them) were listed as cytomegalovirus-associated. A later examination showed that TCR association rates differed by HLA locus, with DRB1 most and HLA-C fewest. Later work associated roughly 15,000 TCR beta sequences with HLA alleles at 0.05 false discovery rate.

CDR1 is SGHRS and CDR2 is YFSETQ in the germline V gene. V was shortened by 3 bases and J by 5 bases, with 16 bases between the two germline ends. The CDR3 has 15 amino acids. In the case of this clone: What it binds is unknown.

This clonotype originated in a man aged 40-55 years in good health and CMV-seropositive. The chain carries TRBV5-1 and TRBJ2-3; possible D gene TRBD1, 7 bases. The sequenced sample consisted of PBMCs. The CDR3 nucleotides are TGCGCCAGCAGCTGGACGCGGGACAGACTAGATACGCAGTATTTT. Amino acids: CASSWTRDRLDTQYF.